These 23 T cell receptor beta chains came from one sample sequenced in a study of shared clonotypes between healthy human individuals. Only in-frame clones appear in the TCRdb table, and some are missing; sequencing was by immunoSEQ multiplex PCR. Found here are about 1.1 million clones, around 82% of them singletons; the top ten hold 0.52%. Material for sequencing was memory CD4+ T cells from PBMCs. Subset described: CD45RA-negative fraction. The receptors were gathered from a man between 18 and 29 years old in good health. Some clones in this sample may be carry-over from other donors' samples.

Concerning this clone: A junction end diverges from the germline sequence, so it may reflect a read error. The chain joins TRBV6-1 to TRBJ1-5, with 7 bases identical to TRBD1. Germline CDR1 reads MNHNS; CDR2 reads SASEGT. The CDR3 covers 15 residues. CDR3 DNA sequence: TGTGCCAGCAGTGAAGGGGCAGGGGGGAATCTGCCCCAGCATTTT. As protein: CASSEGAGGNLPQHF.

The chain carries TRBV28 and TRBJ2-1, with TRBD2 matching 11 bases. The J segment lost 6 bases and the V segment lost 5 bases, leaving 9 bases of the junction unmatched. This CDR3 has 16 residues. The germline CDR1 and CDR2 sequences are MDHEN and SYDVKM. CDR3 residues: CASSAPTSGTPNEQFF. Here the CDR3 DNA reads TGTGCCAGCAGTGCCCCGACTAGCGGGACTCCCAATGAGCAGTTCTTC.

The genes are TRBV15 and TRBJ2-7, with 8 bases lining up with TRBD1. There are 15 residues in the CDR3. V gave up 0 bases and J gave up 3 bases; unmatched junction bases: 4. Germline-derived CDR1 and CDR2 are LNHNV and YYDKDF (reference sequence). CDR3 sequence reads: CATSRDWDRYYEQYF. In nucleotides, the CDR3 is TGTGCCACCAGCAGAGATTGGGACAGGTACTACGAGCAGTACTTC. Together with reference TRBV15 and TRBJ2-7, the CDR3 gives the full variable domain: DAMVIQNPRYQVTQFGKPVTLSCSQTLNHNVMYWYQQKSSQAPKLLFHYYDKDFNNEADTPDNFQSRRPNTSFCFLDIRSPGLGDTAMYLCATSRDWDRYYEQYFGPGTRLTVT.

This clone was counted a few times. The V call is TRBV7-9, the J call TRBJ1-3; possibly TRBD1 for D (5 bases). Trimming took 3 bases from V and 4 from J, leaving 19 bases between them. CDR1 is SEHNR, CDR2 FQNEAQ, per germline (reference sequence). The CDR3 sequence is 17 residues long. In DNA, the CDR3 is TGTGCCAGCAGCTTGGGGAGTCAAGTCAGGGTCGGAAACACCATATATTTT. Protein: CASSLGSQVRVGNTIYF.

This chain links TRBV28 with TRBJ2-5; D not certain. V lost 1 base to trimming and J lost 9 bases, with 9 bases between them. The germline gives CDR1 MDHEN, CDR2 SYDVKM. This CDR3 spans 12 amino acids. The CDR3 is CASSLSRRAQYF. The CDR3 region has the DNA TGTGCCAGCAGTTTATCACGACGGGCCCAGTACTTC.

This clone was recorded only once. The chain recombines TRBV7-8 with TRBJ1-2, with TRBD1 matching 8 bases. The CDR3 is 14 residues long. Per the germline V gene, CDR1 is SGHVS and CDR2 is FQNEAQ. Trimming took 4 bases from V and 2 from J; bases not matched to a gene: 3. The CDR3 DNA sequence: TGTGCCAGCAGCTATCGGGACAGGAACTATGGCTACACCTTC. Residues: CASSYRDRNYGYTF.

V is TRBV9 and J is TRBJ2-1; D perhaps matches TRBD2 (6 bases). The CDR3 loop spans 16 amino acids. Trimming removed 0 bases at V and 0 bases at J, with 10 bases between. From germline, CDR1 is SGDLS and CDR2 YYNGEE. In DNA, the CDR3 is TGTGCCAGCAGCGTAGGGGAGGCTATCTCCTACAATGAGCAGTTCTTC. It specifies CASSVGEAISYNEQFF.

The rearrangement links TRBV5-6 to TRBJ2-7, with D perhaps given as TRBD1 or TRBD2 (5 bases each). The V end was cut by 0 bases, the J end by 0 bases, with 10 bases between. The CDR3 contains 15 residues. The germline gives CDR1 SGHDT, CDR2 YYEEEE. CDR3: CASSLAGASSYEQYF. As DNA, the CDR3 is TGTGCCAGCAGCTTGGCCGGGGCGAGCTCCTACGAGCAGTACTTC.

This clone was detected only a few times. The V call is TRBV30, the J call TRBJ2-5; D perhaps matches TRBD2 (6 bases). The CDR3 covers 14 residues. Trimming stripped 3 bases from V and 7 bases from J, with 18 bases between. Germline loops: CDR1 GTSNPN, CDR2 SVGIG (reference sequence). This CDR3 is CAWRDWRARGTQYF. As DNA, the CDR3 is TGTGCCTGGAGGGATTGGAGGGCTCGAGGGACCCAGTACTTC.

CDR3 coding DNA: TGCGCCAGCAGGCAAAACTACGGGACAGATAATTCACCCCTCCACTTT. It yields the protein CASRQNYGTDNSPLHF. The V and J genes are TRBV5-1 and TRBJ1-6; 7 bases line up with TRBD1. The CDR3 runs 16 residues. Trimming cost V 5 bases and J 5 bases; bases outside gene matches: 10. Germline lookup yields CDR1 SGHRS and CDR2 YFSETQ.

The chain is built from TRBV10-3 and TRBJ1-1; tentatively, D is TRBD1 (6 bases). Trimming pared 4 bases from V and 6 bases from J, leaving 15 bases between. The CDR3 consists of 14 residues. Germline assignment: CDR1 ENHRY and CDR2 SYGVKD. DNA for the CDR3: TGTGCCATCAGTGCTACCCCCAGGGGTGCTGAAGCTTTCTTT. This encodes CAISATPRGAEAFF.

In this sample, this clone turned up a few times. The gene calls are TRBV4-1 and TRBJ2-1; 11 bases agree with TRBD2. The CDR3 sequence is 16 residues long. Per the germline V gene, CDR1 is MGHRA and CDR2 is YSYEKL. V dropped 0 bases and J dropped 7; count of bases not matched to a gene: 5. The CDR3 protein is CASSQERLAGRNEQFF. The CDR3 nucleotides read TGCGCCAGCAGCCAAGAGAGACTAGCGGGAAGGAATGAGCAGTTCTTC.

This clone was counted a single time. The CDR3 loop is CASSHPGTLSYEQYF. The CDR3, as DNA: TGTGCCAGCAGCCATCCCGGGACGCTATCCTACGAGCAGTACTTC. This chain uses TRBV5-4 with TRBJ2-7, with D perhaps given as TRBD1 or TRBD2 (5 bases each). Germline V lookup: CDR1 SGHNT, CDR2 YYREEE (reference sequence). The CDR3 runs to 15 residues. The V end was cut by 4 bases, the J end by 1 base, with 15 bases between. The entire variable domain, with the rest obtained from reference TRBV5-4 and TRBJ2-7, is as follows: ETGVTQSPTHLIKTRGQQVTLRCSSQSGHNTVSWYQQALGQGPQFIFQYYREEENGRGNFPPRFSGLQFPNYSSELNVNALELDDSALYLCASSHPGTLSYEQYFGPGTRLTVT.

The genes are TRBV28 and TRBJ1-1; no clear D. Trimming removed 5 bases from V and 0 bases from J, with 13 bases in between. CDR1 and CDR2 (germline): MDHEN, SYDVKM. The CDR3 length is 15 residues. CDR3 region: CASSPTRTVNTEAFF. CDR3 bases: TGTGCCAGCAGTCCCACCCGGACGGTGAACACTGAAGCTTTCTTT.

This rearrangement joins TRBV2 to TRBJ2-4; D may be TRBD1 (5 bases). With 5 bases removed from V and 7 bases from J, the gap between germline ends came to 21 bases. The CDR3 has 16 amino acids. Germline values: CDR1 SNHLY, CDR2 FYNNEI. CDR3 region: CASSPARGRVGNIQYF. The DNA for the CDR3 is TGTGCCAGCAGTCCTGCCCGCGGCAGGGTGGGGAACATTCAGTACTTC. The full variable domain, rest sourced from reference TRBV2 and TRBJ2-4, is EPEVTQTPSHQVTQMGQEVILRCVPISNHLYFYWYRQILGQKVEFLVSFYNNEISEKSEIFDDQFSVERPDGSNFTLKIRSTKLEDSAMYFCASSPARGRVGNIQYFGAGTRLSVL.

This chain joins TRBV29-1 and TRBJ1-2; 10 nucleotides line up with TRBD1. This CDR3 has 12 amino acids. Trimming took 4 bases from V and 9 from J; bases not matched to a gene: 5. CDR1 is SQVTM, CDR2 ANQGSEA, per germline. The CDR3 coding sequence is TGCAGCGTTGGTGGACAGGGGGAGAGCTACACCTTC. Translation gives CSVGGQGESYTF.

The gene calls are TRBV2 and TRBJ2-3; D not certain. The V and J ends lost 3 bases and 9 bases respectively, with 10 bases between them. Looked up from germline, CDR1 is SNHLY and CDR2 is FYNNEI. The CDR3 is 12 residues long. CDR3 in amino acids: CASSERLLTQYF. The CDR3 DNA follows: TGTGCCAGCAGTGAGCGGCTGCTAACGCAGTATTTT.

The chain links TRBV2 to TRBJ2-3, with 10 bases identical to TRBD2. Germline CDR1 is SNHLY and CDR2 is FYNNEI. This CDR3 spans 15 amino acids. Trimming took 6 bases from V and 5 from J; bases not matched to a gene: 8. The CDR3 sequence: CASRPAGGPVDTQYF. The CDR3 coding sequence is TGTGCCAGCAGGCCAGCGGGAGGGCCGGTAGATACGCAGTATTTT.

As for this clone: The sample contains more than one DNA sequence encoding this CDR3. This chain joins TRBV20-1 and TRBJ2-3, with D possibly called TRBD1 or TRBD2 (5 bases each). Germline loops: CDR1 DFQATT, CDR2 SNEGSKA (reference sequence). CDR3 size: 9 residues. Trimming removed 5 bases at V and 8 bases at J, with 5 bases between. The chain's CDR3 is CSAGGTQYF. DNA of the CDR3: TGCAGTGCTGGGGGTACGCAGTATTTT.

The chain couples TRBV2 to TRBJ2-7; TRBD1 or TRBD2 may be the D gene (5 bases each). V lost 2 bases to trimming and J lost 1 base, with 12 bases between them. Germline assignment: CDR1 SNHLY and CDR2 FYNNEI. The CDR3 totals 15 residues. The CDR3: CASSERGRVSYEQYF. DNA for the CDR3: TGTGCCAGCAGTGAACGGGGCAGGGTTTCCTACGAGCAGTACTTC. The entire variable domain, with the rest obtained from reference TRBV2 and TRBJ2-7, is as follows: EPEVTQTPSHQVTQMGQEVILRCVPISNHLYFYWYRQILGQKVEFLVSFYNNEISEKSEIFDDQFSVERPDGSNFTLKIRSTKLEDSAMYFCASSERGRVSYEQYFGPGTRLTVT.

The table lists this clone with a few counts. The CDR3 here is CASSPRPGLAGGGDEQFF. For the CDR3, the DNA is TGTGCCAGCTCACCACGTCCGGGACTAGCGGGAGGAGGGGATGAGCAGTTCTTC. This chain joins TRBV18 and TRBJ2-1; 15 nucleotides agree with TRBD2. This CDR3 has 18 residues. The V and J ends lost 1 base and 8 bases, in that order; junction bases with no gene match: 9. Germline loops: CDR1 KGHSH, CDR2 LQKENI.

The chain joins TRBV19 to TRBJ1-1, with TRBD1 identical over 9 bases. The CDR3 spans 14 residues. V lost 7 bases, J lost 4 bases, and 7 bases stayed unmatched. Germline V gene data show CDR1 as LNHDA and CDR2 as SQIVND (reference sequence). This CDR3 is CASTRGQGFTEAFF. CDR3 DNA sequence: TGTGCCAGTACAAGGGGACAGGGCTTCACTGAAGCTTTCTTT. The full variable domain, rest sourced from reference TRBV19 and TRBJ1-1, is DGGITQSPKYLFRKEGQNVTLSCEQNLNHDAMYWYRQDPGQGLRLIYYSQIVNDFQKGDIAEGYSVSREKKESFPLTVTSAQKNPTAFYLCASTRGQGFTEAFFGQGTRLTVV.

The chain joins TRBV25-1 to TRBJ1-2; D is perhaps TRBD1 (6 bases). Germline CDR1 reads MGHDK; CDR2 reads SYGVNS. This CDR3 has 15 residues. Deletions cut 6 bases from V and 1 base from J, with 15 bases between. The CDR3 nucleotides read TGTGCCAGCAGCCAAGGGGGGGCGTATAACTATGGCTACACCTTC. Protein product: CASSQGGAYNYGYTF.